These 5 T cell receptor beta chains were all obtained from the same sample, sequenced in a study of cytomegalovirus exposure and HLA in healthy donors. The study ran its PCR with 60 Vbeta and 13 Jbeta primers. The repertoire was sequenced with immunoSEQ multiplex PCR; TCRdb's copy has only in-frame clones and lacks some. The table records 95,000 to 100,000 clones, around 77% of them present only once. Sample: PBMCs. Receptors originate from a man aged 40-55 years in good health and CMV-seronegative.

This rearrangement joins TRBV28 to TRBJ2-6; D remains ambiguous. The CDR3 consists of 17 residues. The ends were cut back, 5 bases at V and 0 bases at J, with 14 bases in the middle. In germline, CDR1 is MDHEN, CDR2 SYDVKM. As DNA, the CDR3 is TGTGCCAGCAGTCCATCCCCCCCCAGCTCTGGGGCCAACGTCCTGACTTTC. Protein: CASSPSPPSSGANVLTF.

The chain combines TRBV18 with TRBJ2-3; a possible D gene is TRBD2 (5 bases). Germline V CDR1 and CDR2: KGHSH, LQKENI. V shed 3 bases and J shed 4 bases, with 14 bases lying between them. CDR3 length equals 15 residues. CDR3 loop: CASSPDSRTSDTQYF. DNA of the CDR3: TGTGCCAGCTCACCGGACTCCCGGACGTCAGATACGCAGTATTTT. The variable domain in full, with the rest retrieved from reference TRBV18 and TRBJ2-3, is NAGVMQNPRHLVRRRGQEARLRCSPMKGHSHVYWYRQLPEEGLKFMVYLQKENIIDESGMPKERFSAEFPKEGPSILRIQQVVRGDSAAYFCASSPDSRTSDTQYFGPGTRLTVL.

This clone was recorded once. The chain is built from TRBV10-2 and TRBJ2-1; D gene uncertain. Trimming cost V 1 base and J 8 bases, with 9 bases left between them. The CDR3 runs to 13 residues. Germline V lookup: CDR1 WSHSY, CDR2 SAAADI. The chain's CDR3 is CASSEFRNYEQFF. The DNA for the CDR3 is TGCGCCAGCAGTGAGTTTAGAAACTATGAGCAGTTCTTC.

This chain connects TRBV6-1 to TRBJ2-3; 9 nucleotides agree with TRBD2. The CDR3 extends over 17 amino acids. V shed 1 base, J shed 4 bases, and the junction held 9 bases outside the gene matches. The V gene's germline CDR1 is MNHNS and CDR2 SASEGT. CDR3: CASSEGNWRGGPDTQYF. The CDR3 bases are TGTGCCAGCAGTGAAGGGAATTGGCGGGGGGGCCCAGATACGCAGTATTTT.

The chain combines TRBV2 with TRBJ1-4, with TRBD1 matching over 7 bases. Germline-derived CDR1 and CDR2 are SNHLY and FYNNEI. The junction had 5 bases not matched to a gene; V was cut back by 6 bases and J by 4 bases. The CDR3 is made up of 14 amino acids. DNA for the CDR3: TGTGCCAGCAGCCGGACAGGAAATAATGAAAAACTGTTTTTT. It codes for CASSRTGNNEKLFF.